Described below is a single T cell receptor beta chain sequence and its context. These data are taken from a study of blood T cell repertoires in COVID-19. Study-wide background: PBMCs, B-cell-depleted T cells, or T cells were the source of the cDNA or gDNA that made up the material.

Trimming cost V 7 bases and J 0 bases, with 13 bases left between them. The CDR3 is made up of 14 amino acids. CDR1 SGHNT and CDR2 YYREEE come from the germline V gene (reference sequence). Per the original data handling: It was from reference gene primer amplification that nucleated cell counts were estimated. The repertoire was sequenced with immunoSEQ multiplex PCR; TCRdb's copy has only in-frame clones and lacks some. The V and J calls and clone size come from that table; D and trimming were worked out from the DNA. Among under 500,000 clones listed, roughly 90% were seen once. V and J are TRBV5-4 and TRBJ1-2; D might be TRBD1 (6 bases). The sample comprised peripheral blood. The sequence derives from a woman under 40 with acute or convalescent COVID-19. CDR3 loop: CASLDRSANYGYTF. CDR3 nucleotide sequence: TGTGCCAGCTTAGACAGGTCCGCTAACTATGGCTACACCTTC. Variable domain in full (rest from reference TRBV5-4 and TRBJ1-2): ETGVTQSPTHLIKTRGQQVTLRCSSQSGHNTVSWYQQALGQGPQFIFQYYREEENGRGNFPPRFSGLQFPNYSSELNVNALELDDSALYLCASLDRSANYGYTFGSGTRLTVV.